Below are 20 T cell receptor beta chains sequenced from a single sample in a study of T cell responses to AZD1222 COVID-19 vaccine. Profiling relied on immunoSEQ multiplex PCR, and the TCRdb table lists in-frame clones only, not all of them. Altogether roughly 140,000 clones are present, 90% being singletons, with the ten largest covering about 2%. The material was peripheral blood, obtained on day 0 of AZD1222 vaccination. The receptors shown here come from an adult in good health.

The CDR3 is CAISESGQGSAGYTF. CDR3 sequence (DNA): TGTGCCATCAGTGAGTCGGGACAGGGGAGCGCTGGCTACACCTTC. The chain carries TRBV10-3 and TRBJ1-2; TRBD1 aligns across 10 bases. Germline trimming cut 0 bases from V and 7 bases from J; bases unmatched to any gene: 5. The CDR3 loop spans 15 amino acids. CDR1 ENHRY and CDR2 SYGVKD come from the germline V gene.

V gene TRBV18 combines with J gene TRBJ2-1; 13 nucleotides line up with TRBD2. Losses at the gene ends were 6 bases for V and 1 base for J; bases not matched to a gene: 3. The CDR3 spans 16 residues. CDR1 is KGHSH, CDR2 LQKENI, per germline. CDR3 nucleotides: TGTGCCAGCTCCGGGACTAGCGGGACATCCTACAATGAGCAGTTCTTC. It specifies CASSGTSGTSYNEQFF.

In the case of this clone: The sample has other DNA sequences that encode this CDR3 too. CDR3 bases: TGTGCCAGCAGCTTCGGCGGGAACACTGAAGCTTTCTTT. This codes for CASSFGGNTEAFF. The genes are TRBV12-3 or TRBV12-4 and TRBJ1-1; the D is unclear. With 6 bases removed from V and 1 base from J, the gap between germline ends came to 9 bases. This CDR3 spans 13 amino acids.

This chain joins TRBV29-1 and TRBJ1-4; TRBD1 aligns across 7 bases. CDR3 length: 13 amino acids. Per the germline V gene, CDR1 is SQVTM and CDR2 is ANQGSEA. The ends lost 6 bases at V and 8 bases at J; junction bases unmatched: 9. The CDR3 bases are TGCAGCGTGAGGACAGGAGGATGGGAAAAACTGTTTTTT. As protein: CSVRTGGWEKLFF.

The chain is built from TRBV6-5 and TRBJ1-2, with D possibly TRBD1 on 5 matching bases. CDR1 is MNHEY and CDR2 is SVGAGI in the germline V gene. The CDR3 is 12 amino acids. V was pared by 4 bases and J by 5 bases, with 8 bases between. CDR3 region: CASSSRVYGYTF. The CDR3 DNA sequence: TGTGCCAGCAGTTCCAGGGTTTATGGCTACACCTTC.

The chain joins TRBV3-1 (or the pseudogene TRBV3-2) to TRBJ2-7; 7 positions match TRBD2. Germline V gene lookup returns CDR1 LGHDT and CDR2 YNNKEL (reference sequence). The CDR3 is made up of 15 amino acids. V lost 2 bases to trimming and J lost 0 bases; unmatched junction nucleotides: 4. CDR3 DNA: TGTGCCAGCAGCCAAACAAGCGGGATCTCCTACGAGCAGTACTTC. This gives the protein CASSQTSGISYEQYF.

This clone appeared once. The rearrangement joins TRBV6-2 or TRBV6-3 to TRBJ2-1, with TRBD2 matching over 7 bases. Germline lookup yields CDR1 MNHEY and CDR2 SVGEGT. The CDR3 is 14 amino acids. The V segment lost 5 bases and the J segment 4 bases; nucleotides outside the gene matches: 5. The CDR3 nucleotides are TGTGCCAGCAGTGCTAGCGGAACTTACAATGAGCAGTTCTTC. It is translated as CASSASGTYNEQFF.

The chain recombines TRBV29-1 with TRBJ2-7, with 9 positions matching TRBD2. This CDR3 region has 15 residues. Per germline, CDR1 SQVTM and CDR2 ANQGSEA. With 4 bases clipped from V and 1 base from J, the junction kept 8 bases outside the gene matches. The CDR3 reads CSVVSGGGESYEQYF. The CDR3, as DNA: TGCAGCGTTGTTTCCGGCGGGGGGGAATCCTACGAGCAGTACTTC.

The chain recombines TRBV19 with TRBJ1-1; D unresolved. Germline V CDR1 and CDR2: LNHDA, SQIVND (reference sequence). The CDR3 is made up of 12 amino acids. V lost 3 bases and J 8 bases, leaving 10 bases between the germline ends. CDR3 region: CASSIGLSEAFF. The CDR3 nucleotides are TGTGCCAGTAGTATTGGACTTTCCGAAGCTTTCTTT.

The rearrangement links TRBV27 to TRBJ2-7, with unresolved D. CDR1 and CDR2 (germline): MNHEY, SMNVEV (reference sequence). This CDR3 spans 14 amino acids. V lost 3 bases and J 0 bases, leaving 9 bases between the germline ends. CDR3 protein: CASSFGPSSYEQYF. The CDR3 region has the DNA TGTGCCAGCAGTTTCGGACCCAGCTCCTACGAGCAGTACTTC.

This chain joins TRBV6-6 and TRBJ2-7; D remains unclear. This CDR3 contains 14 residues. V lost 7 bases and J 0 bases, leaving 13 bases between the germline ends. Germline CDR1 and CDR2: MNHNY and SVGAGI (reference sequence). The CDR3 reads CASTRSGHSYEQYF. The CDR3 coding sequence is TGTGCCAGCACCAGATCTGGGCACTCCTACGAGCAGTACTTC.

This rearrangement joins TRBV5-1 to TRBJ1-1; TRBD1 might be the D (6 bases). CDR1 is SGHRS and CDR2 is YFSETQ in the germline V gene. CDR3 length: 15 residues. V dropped 4 bases and J dropped 1 base, with 14 bases sitting between them. CDR3 loop: CASSTTPGANTEAFF. The CDR3 nucleotides are TGCGCCAGCAGCACGACCCCGGGGGCGAACACTGAAGCTTTCTTT.

This chain connects TRBV10-3 to TRBJ1-1; TRBD1 matches 8 bases. Germline V CDR1 and CDR2: ENHRY, SYGVKD. V lost 4 bases, J lost 0 bases, and 1 base stayed unmatched. CDR3 size: 14 residues. The CDR3 region is CAISADRVNTEAFF. CDR3 bases: TGTGCCATCAGTGCGGACAGGGTGAACACTGAAGCTTTCTTT.

V usage is TRBV16 and J usage is TRBJ1-2, with D possibly being TRBD1 (6 bases). Germline V gene sequence: CDR1 KGHSY, CDR2 FQNENV. V was cut by 0 bases and J by 0 bases, with 8 bases left in between. The CDR3 consists of 15 residues. In nucleotides, the CDR3 is TGTGCCAGCAGCCAATCGAAGGGGGCTAACTATGGCTACACCTTC. Translated, it gives CASSQSKGANYGYTF. The complete variable domain, with remaining parts taken from reference TRBV16 and TRBJ1-2, reads GEEVAQTPKHLVRGEGQKAKLYCAPIKGHSYVFWYQQVLKNEFKFLISFQNENVFDETGMPKERFSAKCLPNSPCSLEIQATKLEDSAVYFCASSQSKGANYGYTFGSGTRLTVV.

The CDR3 nucleotides are TGTGCCATCAGTGCTGAAGGGCTAGCCAAAAACATTCAGTACTTC. It codes for CAISAEGLAKNIQYF. This chain connects TRBV10-3 to TRBJ2-4; D is uncertain. The length of the CDR3 is 15 residues. Germline V lookup: CDR1 ENHRY, CDR2 SYGVKD. The V gene lost 4 bases and the J gene lost 0 bases, with 10 bases spanning the gap.

This clone was detected only once. The chain employs TRBV2 and TRBJ2-3; 8 nucleotides line up with TRBD2. Germline V gene data show CDR1 as SNHLY and CDR2 as FYNNEI. The V and J ends lost 1 base and 2 bases, in that order; junction bases with no gene match: 5. The CDR3 is 16 amino acids. This CDR3 reads CASSEGVAGPTDTQYF. Written as DNA, the CDR3 is TGTGCCAGCAGTGAAGGAGTAGCGGGACCCACAGATACGCAGTATTTT.

This clone was picked up one time. J is TRBJ2-6 and V is TRBV30, with D possibly being TRBD1 (5 bases). With 5 bases removed from V and 0 bases from J, the gap between germline ends came to 11 bases. Germline-derived CDR1 and CDR2 are GTSNPN and SVGIG (reference sequence). CDR3 length equals 15 residues. The chain's CDR3 is CAWGQGSSGANVLTF. Here the CDR3 DNA reads TGTGCCTGGGGTCAGGGAAGCTCTGGGGCCAACGTCCTGACTTTC.

The rearrangement links TRBV7-2 to TRBJ2-1; D is possibly TRBD2 (6 bases). The V gene's germline CDR1 is SGHTA and CDR2 FQGNSA. Trimming pared 5 bases from V and 4 bases from J, leaving 21 bases between. The CDR3 consists of 17 residues. In nucleotides, the CDR3 is TGTGCCAGCAGCCCACGAGCGGGCCCATCCCTTTACAATGAGCAGTTCTTC. Its translation is CASSPRAGPSLYNEQFF.

The chain is built from TRBV2 and TRBJ1-2; 8 bases match TRBD1. The CDR3 runs 13 residues. Germline-derived CDR1 and CDR2 are SNHLY and FYNNEI. V lost 6 bases to trimming and J lost 4 bases; unmatched junction nucleotides: 4. CDR3 sequence: CASRDRVGYGYTF. CDR3 bases: TGTGCCAGCAGGGACAGGGTGGGCTATGGCTACACCTTC. Complete variable domain (other parts from reference TRBV2 and TRBJ1-2): EPEVTQTPSHQVTQMGQEVILRCVPISNHLYFYWYRQILGQKVEFLVSFYNNEISEKSEIFDDQFSVERPDGSNFTLKIRSTKLEDSAMYFCASRDRVGYGYTFGSGTRLTVV.

The chain links TRBV6-4 to TRBJ2-2; D gene ambiguous. This CDR3 has 15 residues. The V and J ends lost 8 bases and 0 bases respectively, with 13 bases between them. Germline lookup yields CDR1 MRHNA and CDR2 SNTAGT. CDR3: CASREEHSNTGELFF. The DNA of the CDR3 is TGTGCCAGCCGAGAAGAGCATTCGAACACCGGGGAGCTGTTTTTT.